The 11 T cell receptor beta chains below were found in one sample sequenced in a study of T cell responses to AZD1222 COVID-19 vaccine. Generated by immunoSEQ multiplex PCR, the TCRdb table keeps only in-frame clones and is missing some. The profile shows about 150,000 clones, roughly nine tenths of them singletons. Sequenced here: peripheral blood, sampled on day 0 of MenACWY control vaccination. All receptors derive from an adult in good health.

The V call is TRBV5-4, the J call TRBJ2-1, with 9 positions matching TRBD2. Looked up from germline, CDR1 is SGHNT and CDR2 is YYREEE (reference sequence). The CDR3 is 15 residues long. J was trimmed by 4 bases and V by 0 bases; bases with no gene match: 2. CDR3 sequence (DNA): TGTGCCAGCAGCTTGGGCGGGGGGGTTTACAATGAGCAGTTCTTC. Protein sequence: CASSLGGGVYNEQFF.

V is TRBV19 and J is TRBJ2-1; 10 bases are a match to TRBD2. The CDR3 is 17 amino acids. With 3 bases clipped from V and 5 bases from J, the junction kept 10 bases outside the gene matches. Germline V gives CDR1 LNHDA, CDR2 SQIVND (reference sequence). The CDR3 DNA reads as TGTGCCAGTAGTATTGGCGGAGCGGGAGGGGTGGACAATGAGCAGTTCTTC. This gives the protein CASSIGGAGGVDNEQFF.

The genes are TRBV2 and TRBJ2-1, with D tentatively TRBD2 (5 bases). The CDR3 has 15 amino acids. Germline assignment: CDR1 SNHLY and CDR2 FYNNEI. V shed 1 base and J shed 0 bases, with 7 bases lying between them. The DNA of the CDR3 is TGTGCCAGCAGTGAAGAAGGGAGCTCCTACAATGAGCAGTTCTTC. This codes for CASSEEGSSYNEQFF.

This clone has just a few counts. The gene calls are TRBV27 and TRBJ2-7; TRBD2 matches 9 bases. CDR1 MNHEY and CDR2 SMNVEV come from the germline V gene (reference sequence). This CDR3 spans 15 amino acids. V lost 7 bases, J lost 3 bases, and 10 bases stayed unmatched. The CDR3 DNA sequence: TGTGCCAGCACCAAAGTAGCGGGGGCCAACTACGAGCAGTACTTC. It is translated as CASTKVAGANYEQYF.

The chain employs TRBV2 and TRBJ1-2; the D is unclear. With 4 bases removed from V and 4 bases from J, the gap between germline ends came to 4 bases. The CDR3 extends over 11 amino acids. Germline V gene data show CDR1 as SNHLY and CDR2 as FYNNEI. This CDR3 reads CASSGLYGYTF. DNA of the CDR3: TGTGCCAGCAGTGGGCTCTATGGCTACACCTTC.

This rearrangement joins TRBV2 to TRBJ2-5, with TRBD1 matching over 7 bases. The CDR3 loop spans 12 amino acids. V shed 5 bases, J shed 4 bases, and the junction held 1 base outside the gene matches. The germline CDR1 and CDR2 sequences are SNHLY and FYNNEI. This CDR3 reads CASSRQGETQYF. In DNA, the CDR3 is TGTGCCAGCAGTAGACAGGGAGAGACCCAGTACTTC.

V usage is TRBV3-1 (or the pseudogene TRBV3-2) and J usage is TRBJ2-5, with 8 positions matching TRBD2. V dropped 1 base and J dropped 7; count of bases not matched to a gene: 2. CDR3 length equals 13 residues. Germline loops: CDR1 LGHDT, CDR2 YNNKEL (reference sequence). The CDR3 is CASSQGTSPTQYF. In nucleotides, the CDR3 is TGTGCCAGCAGCCAAGGGACTAGCCCGACCCAGTACTTC.

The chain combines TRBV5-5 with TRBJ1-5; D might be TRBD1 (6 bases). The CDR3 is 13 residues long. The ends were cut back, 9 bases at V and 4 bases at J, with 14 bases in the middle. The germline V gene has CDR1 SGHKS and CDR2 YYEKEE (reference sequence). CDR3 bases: TGTGCCACTACAGGGCCCGAAAATCAGCCCCAGCATTTT. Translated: CATTGPENQPQHF.

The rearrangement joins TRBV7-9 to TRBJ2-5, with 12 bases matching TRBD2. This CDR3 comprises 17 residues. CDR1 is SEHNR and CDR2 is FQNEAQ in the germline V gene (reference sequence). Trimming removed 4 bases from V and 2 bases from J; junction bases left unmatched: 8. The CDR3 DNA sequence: TGTGCCAGCAGCTCAACTAGCGGGAGGCCGCTTCAAGAGACCCAGTACTTC. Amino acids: CASSSTSGRPLQETQYF. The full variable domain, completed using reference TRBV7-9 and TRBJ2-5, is DTGVSQNPRHKITKRGQNVTFRCDPISEHNRLYWYRQTLGQGPEFLTYFQNEAQLEKSRLLSDRFSAERPKGSFSTLEIQRTEQGDSAMYLCASSSTSGRPLQETQYFGPGTRLLVL.

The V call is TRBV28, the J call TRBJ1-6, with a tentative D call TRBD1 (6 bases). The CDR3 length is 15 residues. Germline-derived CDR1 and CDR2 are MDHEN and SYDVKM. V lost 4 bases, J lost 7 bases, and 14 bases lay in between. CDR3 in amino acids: CASSSETGWNSPLHF. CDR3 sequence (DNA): TGTGCCAGCAGTTCTGAGACAGGTTGGAATTCACCCCTCCACTTT.

Here the CDR3 reads CSARQGYEQYV. CDR3 nucleotides: TGCAGTGCTAGACAGGGATACGAGCAGTACGTC. V gene TRBV20-1 combines with J gene TRBJ2-7; D is perhaps TRBD1 (5 bases). This CDR3 has 11 residues. V was cut by 2 bases and J by 4 bases, with 6 bases left in between. Germline V gene data show CDR1 as DFQATT and CDR2 as SNEGSKA (reference sequence).